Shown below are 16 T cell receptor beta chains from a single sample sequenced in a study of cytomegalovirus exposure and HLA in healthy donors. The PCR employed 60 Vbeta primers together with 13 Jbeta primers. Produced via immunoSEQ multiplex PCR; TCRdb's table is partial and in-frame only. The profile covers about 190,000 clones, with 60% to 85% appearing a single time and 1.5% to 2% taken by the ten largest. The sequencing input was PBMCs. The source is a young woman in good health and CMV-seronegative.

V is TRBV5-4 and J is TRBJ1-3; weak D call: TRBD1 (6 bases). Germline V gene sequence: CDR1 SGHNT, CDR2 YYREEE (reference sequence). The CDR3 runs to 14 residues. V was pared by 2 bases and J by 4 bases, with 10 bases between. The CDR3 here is CASSFRGGGNTIYF. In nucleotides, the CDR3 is TGTGCCAGCAGCTTCAGGGGCGGGGGAAACACCATATATTTT.

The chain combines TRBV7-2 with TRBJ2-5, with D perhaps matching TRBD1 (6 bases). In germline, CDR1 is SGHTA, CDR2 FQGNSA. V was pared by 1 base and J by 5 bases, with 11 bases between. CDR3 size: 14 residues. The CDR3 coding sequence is TGTGCCAGCAGCTTAGTGGGGGCTTTGGAGACCCAGTACTTC. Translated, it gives CASSLVGALETQYF.

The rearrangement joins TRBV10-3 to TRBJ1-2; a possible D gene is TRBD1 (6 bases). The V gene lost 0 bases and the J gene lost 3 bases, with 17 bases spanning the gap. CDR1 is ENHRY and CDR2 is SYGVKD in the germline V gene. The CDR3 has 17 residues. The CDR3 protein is CAISESGRGGVDYGYTF. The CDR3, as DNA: TGTGCCATCAGTGAGTCCGGTAGGGGGGGCGTCGACTATGGCTACACCTTC.

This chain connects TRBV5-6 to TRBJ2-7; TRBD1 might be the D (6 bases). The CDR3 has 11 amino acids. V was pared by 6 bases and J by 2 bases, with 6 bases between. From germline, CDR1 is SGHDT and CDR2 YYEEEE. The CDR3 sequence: CASNRAYEQYF. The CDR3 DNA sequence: TGTGCCAGCAACAGGGCCTACGAGCAGTACTTC.

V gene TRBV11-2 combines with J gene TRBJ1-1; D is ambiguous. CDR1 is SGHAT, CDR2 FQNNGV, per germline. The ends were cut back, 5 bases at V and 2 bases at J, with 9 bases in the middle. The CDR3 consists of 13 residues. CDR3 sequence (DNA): TGTGCCAGCAGCCGCGAACTTAACACTGAAGCTTTCTTT. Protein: CASSRELNTEAFF. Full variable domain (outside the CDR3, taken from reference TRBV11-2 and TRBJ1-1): EAGVAQSPRYKIIEKRQSVAFWCNPISGHATLYWYQQILGQGPKLLIQFQNNGVVDDSQLPKDRFSAERLKGVDSTLKIQPAKLEDSAVYLCASSRELNTEAFFGQGTRLTVV.

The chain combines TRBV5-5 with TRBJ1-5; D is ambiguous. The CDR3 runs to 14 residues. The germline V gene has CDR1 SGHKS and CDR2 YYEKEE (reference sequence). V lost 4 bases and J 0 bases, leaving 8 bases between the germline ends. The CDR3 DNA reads TGTGCCAGCAGCAACGGGATTAGCAATCAGCCCCAGCATTTT. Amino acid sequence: CASSNGISNQPQHF.

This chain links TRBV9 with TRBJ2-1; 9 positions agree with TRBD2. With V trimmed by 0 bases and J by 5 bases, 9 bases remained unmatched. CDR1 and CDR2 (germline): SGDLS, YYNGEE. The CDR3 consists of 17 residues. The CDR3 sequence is CASSVDGSGRTHNEQFF. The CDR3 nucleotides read TGTGCCAGCAGCGTAGATGGTAGCGGGAGAACTCACAATGAGCAGTTCTTC.

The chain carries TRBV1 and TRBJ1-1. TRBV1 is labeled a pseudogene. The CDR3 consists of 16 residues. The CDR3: CTSSQTSGWGNTEAFF. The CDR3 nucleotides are TGCACCAGCAGCCAGACAAGCGGGTGGGGGAACACTGAAGCTTTCTTT.

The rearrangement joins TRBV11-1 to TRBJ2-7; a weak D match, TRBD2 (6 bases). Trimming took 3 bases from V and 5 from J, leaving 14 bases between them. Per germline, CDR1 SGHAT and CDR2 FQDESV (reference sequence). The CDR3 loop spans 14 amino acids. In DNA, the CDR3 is TGTGCCAGCAGCTTGGCGGGGCTTTTAGACGAGCAGTACTTC. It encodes CASSLAGLLDEQYF.

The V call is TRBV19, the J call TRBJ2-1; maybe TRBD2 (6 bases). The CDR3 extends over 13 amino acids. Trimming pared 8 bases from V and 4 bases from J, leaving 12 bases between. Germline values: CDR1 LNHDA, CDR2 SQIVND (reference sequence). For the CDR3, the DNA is TGTGCCAGTGGGGGTAGCGGATACAATGAGCAGTTCTTC. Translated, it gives CASGGSGYNEQFF.

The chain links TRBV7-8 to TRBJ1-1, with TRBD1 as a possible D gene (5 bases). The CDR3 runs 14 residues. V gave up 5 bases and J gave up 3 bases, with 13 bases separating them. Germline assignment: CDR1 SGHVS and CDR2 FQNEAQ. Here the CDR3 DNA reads TGTGCCAGCAGCACAACAGGACGGGACACTGAAGCTTTCTTT. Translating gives CASSTTGRDTEAFF.

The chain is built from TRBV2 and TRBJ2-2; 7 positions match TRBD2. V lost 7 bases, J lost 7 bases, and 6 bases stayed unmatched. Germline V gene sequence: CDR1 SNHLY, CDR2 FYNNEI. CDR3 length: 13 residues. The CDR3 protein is CASMRELGGELFF. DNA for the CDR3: TGTGCCAGCATGCGGGAGTTGGGCGGGGAGCTGTTTTTT.

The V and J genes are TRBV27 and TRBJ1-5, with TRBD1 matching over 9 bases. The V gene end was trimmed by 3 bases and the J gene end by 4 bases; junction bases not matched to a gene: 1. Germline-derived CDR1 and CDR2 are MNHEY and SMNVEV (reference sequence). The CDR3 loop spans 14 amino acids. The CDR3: CASSFGTGNQPQHF. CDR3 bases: TGTGCCAGCAGTTTTGGGACAGGGAATCAGCCCCAGCATTTT.

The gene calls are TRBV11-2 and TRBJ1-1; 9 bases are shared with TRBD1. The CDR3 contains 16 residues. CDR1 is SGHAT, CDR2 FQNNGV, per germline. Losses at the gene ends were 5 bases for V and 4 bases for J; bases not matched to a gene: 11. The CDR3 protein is CASSISGTGIGTEAFF. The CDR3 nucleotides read TGTGCCAGCAGCATTAGTGGGACAGGGATCGGCACTGAAGCTTTCTTT.

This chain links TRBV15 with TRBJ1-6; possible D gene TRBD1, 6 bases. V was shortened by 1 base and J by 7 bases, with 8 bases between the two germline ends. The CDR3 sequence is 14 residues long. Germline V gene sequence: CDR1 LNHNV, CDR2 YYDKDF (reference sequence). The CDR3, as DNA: TGTGCCACCAGCAGAGCCGGACAGAATTCACCCCTCCACTTT. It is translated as CATSRAGQNSPLHF. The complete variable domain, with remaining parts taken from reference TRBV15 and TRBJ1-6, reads DAMVIQNPRYQVTQFGKPVTLSCSQTLNHNVMYWYQQKSSQAPKLLFHYYDKDFNNEADTPDNFQSRRPNTSFCFLDIRSPGLGDTAMYLCATSRAGQNSPLHFGNGTRLTVT.

The CDR3 protein is CASSSVRLSTGGYEQYF. The CDR3 region has the DNA TGTGCCAGCAGCTCAGTGAGGCTCTCGACCGGAGGCTACGAGCAGTACTTC. This chain joins TRBV7-2 and TRBJ2-7, with D possibly being TRBD2 (5 bases). The CDR3 consists of 17 residues. V was trimmed by 4 bases and J by 3 bases, leaving 22 bases between them. In germline, CDR1 is SGHTA, CDR2 FQGNSA.